This record looks at one TCR beta chain sequence and its context. The V gene lost 0 bases and the J gene lost 0 bases, with 17 bases spanning the gap. CDR3 length equals 18 residues. Germline V gives CDR1 MGHRA, CDR2 YSYEKL. The data stem from a study of blood T cell repertoires in COVID-19. Overall study: The cDNA or gDNA used as material had been derived from T cells, B-cell-depleted T cells, or PBMCs.

The data were produced by immunoSEQ multiplex PCR, yet TCRdb's version contains in-frame clones alone and is incomplete. The sample consists of around 300,000 clones, around nine tenths of them appearing once. The sample taken for sequencing was peripheral blood. This sequence joins TRBV4-1 and TRBJ1-1; no reliable D call. The receptor was derived from a man between 45 and 60 years old with acute or convalescent COVID-19. DNA for the CDR3: TGCGCCAGCAGCCAAGAGAGAGGGCAACAAAAACTGAACACTGAAGCTTTCTTT. This encodes CASSQERGQQKLNTEAFF.